One and the same sample provided the 15 T cell receptor beta chains below, sequenced in a study of immune cell composition in non-small cell lung cancer (dated by TCRdb to about 2017). The receptor library was made with the immunoSEQ multiplex PCR assay. TCRdb provides this immuneACCESS table in a form limited to in-frame rearrangements. Some clones are lacking; in checked studies, under half of them reflect an unresolved V gene, and why the rest are absent is not known. Here the sample has 3,000 or so clones; nearly 70% occur a single time. The ten largest clones take up more than 15% of the sample. Normal lung samples came from the same patient and were non-adjacent lung tissue collected as far from the tumour as possible, with a minimum distance of 3 cm. Sequenced: non-adjacent lung tissue. Receptors originate from a human donor with non-small cell lung cancer.

V gene TRBV9 combines with J gene TRBJ1-6, with D possibly being TRBD1 (5 bases). The length of the CDR3 is 15 residues. CDR1 and CDR2 (germline): SGDLS, YYNGEE. The germline V and J ends were trimmed by 4 bases and 7 bases, with 15 bases remaining between them. CDR3 DNA sequence: TGTGCCAGCAGCTTCGGGGGAATCGGGAATTCACCCCTCCACTTT. Its translation is CASSFGGIGNSPLHF.

The rearrangement uses TRBV7-9 and TRBJ2-7; 9 bases agree with TRBD1. Germline CDR1 SEHNR, CDR2 FQNEAQ (reference sequence). The V segment lost 0 bases and the J segment 6 bases; nucleotides outside the gene matches: 12. There are 17 residues in the CDR3. This CDR3 is CASSLAGAGQGLIEQYF. CDR3 in DNA: TGTGCCAGCAGCTTAGCTGGGGCTGGACAGGGGTTGATCGAGCAGTACTTC.

V and J are TRBV10-3 and TRBJ1-1, with 10 bases aligning to TRBD1. This CDR3 spans 16 amino acids. V trimming: 5 bases; J trimming: 3 bases; junction bases outside the gene matches: 9. CDR1 is ENHRY and CDR2 is SYGVKD in the germline V gene. For the CDR3, the DNA is TGTGCCATCAGTCGGACAGGGGGGATCGGGGACACTGAAGCTTTCTTT. Translation gives CAISRTGGIGDTEAFF.

The chain uses TRBV19 and TRBJ2-1; 7 bases match TRBD2. The germline V gene encodes CDR1 LNHDA and CDR2 SQIVND (reference sequence). CDR3 size: 15 residues. The J segment lost 5 bases and the V segment lost 3 bases, leaving 7 bases of the junction unmatched. CDR3 sequence reads: CASSIGWGGDNEQFF. In DNA, the CDR3 is TGTGCCAGTAGTATCGGTTGGGGGGGGGACAATGAGCAGTTCTTC.

V usage is TRBV4-3 and J usage is TRBJ2-1; TRBD2 matches at 8 bases. The CDR3 runs to 15 residues. CDR1 LGHNA and CDR2 YSLEER come from the germline V gene. With V trimmed by 8 bases and J by 8 bases, 14 bases remained unmatched. Here the CDR3 DNA reads TGCGCCAGCTCATCCCAGCGGGGGCGCCGCGATGAGCAGTTCTTC. Translating it yields CASSSQRGRRDEQFF.

This clone appeared a single time. V gene TRBV18 combines with J gene TRBJ1-4, with TRBD1 matching over 9 bases. Trimming at V came to 3 bases and at J to 8 bases, leaving 7 bases not matched to a gene. Germline CDR1 is KGHSH and CDR2 is LQKENI. The CDR3 has 15 amino acids. In nucleotides, the CDR3 is TGTGCCAGCTCACCTCCGGGACAGGGAGGCGAAAAACTGTTTTTT. This gives the protein CASSPPGQGGEKLFF.

This chain joins TRBV12-5 and TRBJ1-1; a possible D gene is TRBD1 (5 bases). This CDR3 contains 12 residues. Trimming removed 8 bases from V and 3 bases from J, with 10 bases in between. Germline V gene data show CDR1 as LGHNT and CDR2 as FRNRAP. CDR3 nucleotides: TGTGCTAGTCGACTCAGGGACACTGAAGCTTTCTTT. As protein: CASRLRDTEAFF.

This sequence joins TRBV11-1 and TRBJ2-3; TRBD2 agrees at 11 bases. Germline V lookup: CDR1 SGHAT, CDR2 FQDESV (reference sequence). The junction had 0 bases not matched to a gene; V was cut back by 0 bases and J by 1 base. The CDR3 is made up of 16 amino acids. CDR3 in amino acids: CASSLATSGGTDTQYF. For the CDR3, the DNA is TGTGCCAGCAGCTTAGCGACTAGCGGGGGCACAGATACGCAGTATTTT.

The genes are TRBV6-5 and TRBJ1-4; no reliable D call. From germline, CDR1 is MNHEY and CDR2 SVGAGI. The length of the CDR3 is 15 residues. V was pared by 6 bases and J by 3 bases, with 14 bases between. DNA of the CDR3: TGTGCCAGCAGAACTACCCATGCGGCTAATGAAAAACTGTTTTTT. Its protein product is CASRTTHAANEKLFF.

This rearrangement joins TRBV7-2 to TRBJ2-5, with 9 bases aligning to TRBD2. With V trimmed by 4 bases and J by 4 bases, 4 bases remained unmatched. Germline V CDR1 and CDR2: SGHTA, FQGNSA. There are 14 residues in the CDR3. The CDR3 sequence is CASSSLAGGETQYF. The CDR3, as DNA: TGTGCCAGCAGCTCACTAGCGGGCGGAGAGACCCAGTACTTC.

The rearrangement links TRBV4-3 to TRBJ1-4; D is ambiguous. The germline V gene has CDR1 LGHNA and CDR2 YSLEER. The length of the CDR3 is 15 residues. Trimming took 0 bases from V and 8 from J, leaving 13 bases between them. The CDR3 region has the DNA TGCGCCAGCAGCCAAGATACAGCCCCGTCGGAAAAACTGTTTTTT. Protein: CASSQDTAPSEKLFF.

The chain has TRBV10-3 and TRBJ1-1, with TRBD1 matching over 12 bases. This CDR3 region has 16 residues. The J segment lost 3 bases and the V segment lost 5 bases, leaving 7 bases of the junction unmatched. Germline CDR1 ENHRY, CDR2 SYGVKD. The CDR3 DNA reads TGTGCCATCAGTCCGGGACAGGGGGCATCGTACACTGAAGCTTTCTTT. Amino acid sequence: CAISPGQGASYTEAFF.

The chain uses TRBV10-3 and TRBJ1-1; no definite D call. This CDR3 comprises 13 residues. CDR1 and CDR2 from the germline V gene are ENHRY and SYGVKD. The germline V and J ends were trimmed by 4 bases and 10 bases, with 16 bases remaining between them. In DNA, the CDR3 is TGTGCCATCAGTGTGTCGGCAGTTTATGGAGCTTTCTTT. It codes for CAISVSAVYGAFF.

The rearrangement links TRBV29-1 to TRBJ2-2; 8 bases are a match to TRBD2. There are 14 residues in the CDR3. J lost 1 base, V lost 4 bases, and 2 bases had no gene match. Germline values: CDR1 SQVTM, CDR2 ANQGSEA. CDR3 DNA: TGCAGCGTTGTGAGCGGGGGGAACACCGGGGAGCTGTTTTTT. Amino acid sequence: CSVVSGGNTGELFF.

The table lists this clone with a count of one. The chain uses TRBV9 and TRBJ2-3, with 7 bases lining up with TRBD2. The V gene end was trimmed by 2 bases and the J gene end by 1 base; junction bases not matched to a gene: 7. CDR3 length equals 16 residues. Germline values: CDR1 SGDLS, CDR2 YYNGEE. The CDR3 DNA is TGTGCCAGCAGCGTGGGGCGGGGGAGCGGCACAGATACGCAGTATTTT. Translating it yields CASSVGRGSGTDTQYF.